This passage covers 27 T cell receptor beta chains from one sample sequenced in a study of technical replicates of blood from four donors (TCRdb year 2017). The library was made by the immunoSEQ multiplex PCR assay. TCRdb obtained this table from immuneACCESS and retained in-frame rearrangements with V and J assigned. These tables miss some clones; where compared with another copy, unresolved V genes account for less than half of the shortfall, and the remainder is unexplained. Here the sample has 85,000 to 100,000 clones; about 95% occur a single time. The top ten constitute around 0.26% of the sample. Input material: T cells isolated from PBMCs. Every receptor here comes from a human donor in good health.

The genes are TRBV19 and TRBJ2-6; 8 nucleotides match TRBD1. Trimming cost V 6 bases and J 1 base; bases outside gene matches: 8. Per the germline V gene, CDR1 is LNHDA and CDR2 is SQIVND (reference sequence). CDR3 length equals 17 residues. The DNA for the CDR3 is TGTGCCAGTAGAAGACAGGGGATTTTATCTGGGGCCAACGTCCTGACTTTC. This sequence encodes CASRRQGILSGANVLTF.

This sequence joins TRBV19 and TRBJ2-5; 7 positions agree with TRBD1. The length of the CDR3 is 16 residues. V trimming: 6 bases; J trimming: 5 bases; junction bases outside the gene matches: 15. Germline CDR1 reads LNHDA; CDR2 reads SQIVND (reference sequence). In DNA form, the CDR3 reads TGTGCCAGTAGGGGTAGGGGGACAGTGAGGGCGGAGACCCAGTACTTC. As protein: CASRGRGTVRAETQYF.

The chain has TRBV19 and TRBJ2-3; D unclear. Deletions cut 3 bases from V and 4 bases from J, with 8 bases between. The germline CDR1 and CDR2 sequences are LNHDA and SQIVND (reference sequence). The CDR3 runs 13 residues. CDR3 protein: CASSIGPSDTQYF. The DNA for the CDR3 is TGTGCCAGTAGTATTGGCCCCTCAGATACGCAGTATTTT.

The J gene is TRBJ2-3, the V gene TRBV5-1; 8 bases match TRBD1. Germline V gene data show CDR1 as SGHRS and CDR2 as YFSETQ. V shed 5 bases, J shed 4 bases, and the junction held 3 bases outside the gene matches. The CDR3 contains 13 residues. CDR3: CASRPGGPDTQYF. For the CDR3, the DNA is TGCGCCAGCAGACCAGGGGGCCCAGATACGCAGTATTTT.

This chain links TRBV30 with TRBJ2-5; TRBD2 is a possible D gene (5 bases). The CDR3 spans 13 residues. Per germline, CDR1 GTSNPN and CDR2 SVGIG (reference sequence). V lost 3 bases to trimming and J lost 1 base, with 9 bases between them. CDR3 residues: CAWSRRPQETQYF. The CDR3 bases are TGTGCCTGGAGCCGGAGGCCCCAAGAGACCCAGTACTTC.

The V and J genes are TRBV18 and TRBJ2-1; 10 bases agree with TRBD1. Looked up from germline, CDR1 is KGHSH and CDR2 is LQKENI. The trim removed 2 bases at V and 4 bases at J, leaving 2 bases unmatched. The CDR3 runs 15 residues. CDR3 sequence: CASSPGTGAYNEQFF. For the CDR3, the DNA is TGTGCCAGCTCACCAGGGACAGGGGCGTACAATGAGCAGTTCTTC.

The chain couples TRBV28 to TRBJ1-2; D is unresolved. Germline lookup yields CDR1 MDHEN and CDR2 SYDVKM. The length of the CDR3 is 15 residues. Trimming removed 3 bases at V and 0 bases at J, with 11 bases between. DNA for the CDR3: TGTGCCAGCAGTTTTTTAGGAGGCACTAACTATGGCTACACCTTC. Translation: CASSFLGGTNYGYTF.

J is TRBJ2-3 and V is TRBV9; D gene ambiguous. The CDR3 is 12 residues long. Per germline, CDR1 SGDLS and CDR2 YYNGEE. Trimming cost V 0 bases and J 4 bases, with 3 bases left between them. The CDR3 spells CASSVAADTQYF. The DNA for the CDR3 is TGTGCCAGCAGCGTAGCTGCAGATACGCAGTATTTT.

This sequence joins TRBV5-6 and TRBJ1-3, with D unclear. The V end lost 0 bases, the J end lost 0 bases, and 10 bases lay between the germline ends. This CDR3 is 16 amino acids long. Germline CDR1 and CDR2: SGHDT and YYEEEE. The CDR3 sequence: CASSLGLRFSGNTIYF. The CDR3 DNA reads TGTGCCAGCAGCTTGGGTTTGAGGTTCTCTGGAAACACCATATATTTT.

The rearrangement joins TRBV19 to TRBJ1-1, with D unclear. CDR3 size: 11 residues. V lost 5 bases and J 6 bases, leaving 7 bases between the germline ends. The V gene's germline CDR1 is LNHDA and CDR2 SQIVND (reference sequence). Here the CDR3 reads CASSQKPEAFF. The CDR3, as DNA: TGTGCCAGTAGTCAGAAACCTGAAGCTTTCTTT.

The count of this clone is one. The J gene is TRBJ1-2, the V gene TRBV7-9; 7 nucleotides align to TRBD1. Per the germline V gene, CDR1 is SEHNR and CDR2 is FQNEAQ (reference sequence). The junction had 9 bases not matched to a gene; V was cut back by 5 bases and J by 6 bases. CDR3 length equals 14 residues. CDR3 sequence: CASSPTDRVNGYTF. CDR3 DNA sequence: TGTGCCAGCAGCCCGACTGACAGGGTCAATGGCTACACCTTC.

The chain joins TRBV5-1 to TRBJ1-5; TRBD1 aligns across 7 bases. Germline V lookup: CDR1 SGHRS, CDR2 YFSETQ. The CDR3 is 14 amino acids. Trimming cost V 3 bases and J 4 bases; bases outside gene matches: 4. The CDR3 spells CASSSGQANQPQHF. Written as DNA, the CDR3 is TGCGCCAGCAGCTCCGGACAGGCTAATCAGCCCCAGCATTTT. The variable domain in full, completed from reference TRBV5-1 and TRBJ1-5, reads KAGVTQTPRYLIKTRGQQVTLSCSPISGHRSVSWYQQTPGQGLQFLFEYFSETQRNKGNFPGRFSGRQFSNSRSEMNVSTLELGDSALYLCASSSGQANQPQHFGDGTRLSIL.

The rearrangement links TRBV28 to TRBJ1-6; D perhaps matches TRBD1 (6 bases). Germline assignment: CDR1 MDHEN and CDR2 SYDVKM. The CDR3 is 15 residues long. V lost 6 bases and J lost 0, with 9 bases in between. The CDR3 is CASRTGSSYNSPLHF. CDR3 sequence (DNA): TGTGCCAGCAGAACAGGGAGCTCCTATAATTCACCCCTCCACTTT.

The chain couples TRBV6-5 to TRBJ2-7, with 7 nucleotides matching TRBD1. V trimming: 0 bases; J trimming: 7 bases; junction bases outside the gene matches: 0. CDR1 is MNHEY, CDR2 SVGAGI, per germline. The CDR3 is 12 residues long. For the CDR3, the DNA is TGTGCCAGCAGTTACTCGACAGGGGAGCAGTACTTC. Its protein is CASSYSTGEQYF.

The chain joins TRBV10-1 to TRBJ1-5, with 9 nucleotides matching TRBD1. Per germline, CDR1 WNHNN and CDR2 SYGVQD (reference sequence). V trimming: 6 bases; J trimming: 11 bases; junction bases outside the gene matches: 11. This CDR3 spans 14 amino acids. The CDR3 DNA reads as TGCGCCAGCAGCTTGGGACAGGGAAGCGGGGCCCAGCATTTT. Its protein product is CASSLGQGSGAQHF.

A single count supports this clone. The genes are TRBV2 and TRBJ1-4; D gene uncertain. Germline V gene sequence: CDR1 SNHLY, CDR2 FYNNEI. This CDR3 has 14 amino acids. Between the trimmed V and J ends, which lost 8 bases and 0 bases, there was a span of 10 bases. Here the CDR3 DNA reads TGTGCCAGCCTTGAACGAGCAACTAATGAAAAACTGTTTTTT. Its protein is CASLERATNEKLFF.

The chain couples TRBV6-6 to TRBJ1-4, with 9 bases aligning to TRBD1. Trimming at V came to 4 bases and at J to 5 bases, leaving 5 bases not matched to a gene. CDR1 is MNHNY, CDR2 SVGAGI, per germline (reference sequence). The CDR3 length is 15 residues. The CDR3 region has the DNA TGTGCCAGCAGTTTAAACAGGGGGCTCAATGAAAAACTGTTTTTT. It is translated as CASSLNRGLNEKLFF.

This chain joins TRBV5-8 and TRBJ2-2; TRBD2 might be the D (5 bases). The germline CDR1 and CDR2 sequences are SGHTS and YDEGEE. Trimming cost V 4 bases and J 6 bases, with 13 bases left between them. The CDR3 extends over 14 amino acids. As DNA, the CDR3 is TGTGCCAGCAGCCCAAGAACCGGGGCCGGGGAGCTGTTTTTT. Translation gives CASSPRTGAGELFF.

The chain employs TRBV5-4 and TRBJ2-3, with 8 bases matching TRBD1. This CDR3 comprises 15 residues. Unmatched junction bases numbered 6, after V lost 4 bases and J lost 2 bases. Germline V gene data show CDR1 as SGHNT and CDR2 as YYREEE (reference sequence). CDR3 DNA sequence: TGTGCCAGCAGCCCGGGACAGGCCGTCACAGATACGCAGTATTTT. Translated: CASSPGQAVTDTQYF.

The chain employs TRBV5-4 and TRBJ1-2; D remains ambiguous. This CDR3 region has 13 residues. Germline assignment: CDR1 SGHNT and CDR2 YYREEE (reference sequence). V was pared by 0 bases and J by 6 bases, with 9 bases between. CDR3 nucleotide sequence: TGTGCCAGCAGCTTGGTTGGGGAGGATGGCTACACCTTC. As protein: CASSLVGEDGYTF.

The chain has TRBV29-1 and TRBJ1-2; possibly TRBD1 for D (6 bases). Per the germline V gene, CDR1 is SQVTM and CDR2 is ANQGSEA. CDR3 length equals 12 residues. Between the trimmed V and J ends, which lost 4 bases and 6 bases, there was a span of 12 bases. The CDR3 is CSVVAGANGYTF. The DNA of the CDR3 is TGCAGCGTTGTGGCGGGGGCAAATGGCTACACCTTC.

The CDR3 nucleotides read TGTGCCAGCAGCTTGCCCCAGGGCCTCAACAATGAGCAGTTCTTC. It translates to CASSLPQGLNNEQFF. The chain uses TRBV5-4 and TRBJ2-1, with a possible D match to TRBD1 (5 bases). The CDR3 contains 15 residues. Trimming stripped 1 base from V and 5 bases from J, with 13 bases between. Per the germline V gene, CDR1 is SGHNT and CDR2 is YYREEE (reference sequence).

This clone ranks as medium-sized. The chain uses TRBV4-1 and TRBJ2-2; perhaps TRBD2 as D (5 bases). Trimming stripped 4 bases from V and 4 bases from J, with 16 bases between. There are 16 residues in the CDR3. The germline V gene has CDR1 MGHRA and CDR2 YSYEKL. In DNA form, the CDR3 reads TGCGCCAGCAGCCTCGCACCCGGGGTCGGCACCGGGGAGCTGTTTTTT. The encoded protein is CASSLAPGVGTGELFF.

This chain uses TRBV2 with TRBJ2-7; 9 nucleotides line up with TRBD2. Germline-derived CDR1 and CDR2 are SNHLY and FYNNEI. V gave up 7 bases and J gave up 2 bases; unmatched junction bases: 18. The CDR3 spans 18 residues. CDR3 coding DNA: TGTGCCAGCACCGGAAAGCGGGAGGCCCTACCTTGGACCTACGAGCAGTACTTC. This translates into CASTGKREALPWTYEQYF.

The chain carries TRBV2 and TRBJ1-6, with 9 bases lining up with TRBD1. The CDR3 has 17 residues. The germline CDR1 and CDR2 sequences are SNHLY and FYNNEI. The J segment lost 10 bases and the V segment lost 5 bases, leaving 15 bases of the junction unmatched. CDR3 sequence (DNA): TGTGCCAGCAGTAATCCGACAGGGGGGACTGGAAGATCACCCCTCCACTTT. Translated: CASSNPTGGTGRSPLHF.

This chain joins TRBV4-1 and TRBJ2-7; 10 bases line up with TRBD1. J lost 4 bases, V lost 5 bases, and 5 bases had no gene match. The CDR3 is 14 amino acids. From germline, CDR1 is MGHRA and CDR2 YSYEKL. CDR3 DNA sequence: TGCGCCAGCAGCGCGGGACAGGGGAAGTACGAGCAGTACTTC. It specifies CASSAGQGKYEQYF.

The genes are TRBV7-2 and TRBJ1-2, with 11 bases fitting TRBD1. Germline CDR1 SGHTA, CDR2 FQGNSA. This CDR3 comprises 15 residues. Trimming at V came to 4 bases and at J to 1 base, leaving 2 bases not matched to a gene. The CDR3 loop reads CASSSGQGVNYGYTF. CDR3 coding DNA: TGTGCCAGCAGCTCGGGACAGGGGGTTAACTATGGCTACACCTTC. The full variable domain, in which reference TRBV7-2 and TRBJ1-2 provide the parts outside the CDR3, is GAGVSQSPSNKVTEKGKDVELRCDPISGHTALYWYRQSLGQGLEFLIYFQGNSAPDKSGLPSDRFSAERTGGSVSTLTIQRTQQEDSAVYLCASSSGQGVNYGYTFGSGTRLTVV.